This record looks at one T cell receptor (beta chain) sequence and its context. The V and J ends lost 0 bases and 0 bases, in that order; junction bases with no gene match: 11. CDR1 and CDR2 (germline): SGHNT, YYREEE (reference sequence). The CDR3 is 18 amino acids. This specimen belongs to a study of blood T cell repertoires in COVID-19. Overall study context: T cells, B-cell-depleted T cells, or PBMCs supplied cDNA or gDNA.

In the source study's methods: Amplifying reference gene primers gave estimates of nucleated cell counts. Clones were read by immunoSEQ multiplex PCR, and TCRdb kept only the in-frame ones, dropping some. V and J calls and clone size are as listed in that table; D and trimming were resolved from the DNA. The sample contains 60,000 to 75,000 clones, 88% of which appear only once. The rearrangement joins TRBV5-4 to TRBJ2-7; 8 bases are a match to TRBD2. Sequenced input: peripheral blood. This sequence originates from a human donor in a cohort sampled during active COVID-19. The CDR3 DNA reads TGTGCCAGCAGCTTGGGGGGGTACCTAGCGGGTTCCTCCTACGAGCAGTACTTC. Amino acid sequence: CASSLGGYLAGSSYEQYF. Variable domain in full (rest from reference TRBV5-4 and TRBJ2-7): ETGVTQSPTHLIKTRGQQVTLRCSSQSGHNTVSWYQQALGQGPQFIFQYYREEENGRGNFPPRFSGLQFPNYSSELNVNALELDDSALYLCASSLGGYLAGSSYEQYFGPGTRLTVT.